This T cell receptor (beta chain) was captured by sequencing in a study of monozygotic twins with inflammatory bowel disease. TCRdb re-called the 5' RACE reads, yielding one record per CDR3 amino acid sequence without DNA. The table counts under 200,000 distinct CDR3 sequences; roughly 3% lies in the top ten. CDR3 length equals 14 residues. Germline V gives CDR1 SEHNR, CDR2 FQNEAQ (reference sequence). The sequence derives from a human donor with ulcerative colitis or Crohn's disease, or a healthy co-twin of an affected twin (not recorded which). The sample consisted of blood. The genes are TRBV7-9 and TRBJ2-2; TCRdb names TRBD2, which stays unverified in the absence of DNA. CDR3 protein: CASSLFSGTGELFF.